This TCR beta chain was recovered during a study of shared clonotypes between healthy human individuals (dated by TCRdb to about 2020). Background for the entire study: The cohort included three men and a couple of women between 18 and 49 years of age. The study deeply sequenced blood TCR repertoires of about 5 healthy adults to estimate repertoire size and the extent of clonotype sharing between individuals. To increase sequencing depth and limit assay-specific biases, TCR repertoire library preparation and sequencing were carried out by different laboratories using diverse techniques. Between about 0.94 and 8.9 billion PBMCs per donor were obtained by leukapheresis. Study-wide conclusions, independent of this receptor: Only blood was sampled, and tissue TCR repertoires likely differ from those in blood. Pairwise subsampling led to the expectation that sequencing depth would affect the degree of clonotype sharing among donors. The small number of donors limited the genetic and exposure-history diversity represented.

As concerns this clone: The target of this receptor is not known. No much larger clone exists at a distance of one base, and base qualities are not known.

TCR CDR3 regions were amplified from genomic DNA by multiplex PCR using the deep immunoSEQ assay. For each cell subset, the extracted genomic DNA was distributed evenly across all wells of several immunoSEQ 96-well plates, and each plate served as one replicate. For unsorted PBMC, each replicate PCR was loaded with roughly 270 ng genomic DNA, equivalent to 30,000 or so T cell genomes. Ten immunoSEQ deep assay plates were used to sequence the unsorted PBMC genomic DNA. Purified libraries were quantified with a Qubit 3.0 fluorometer, sized on a Bioanalyzer 2100, and re-quantified with the KAPA Library Quantification kit. A separate single-read 150-cycle Illumina NextSeq 550 flow cell was used to sequence each immunoSEQ 96-well plate. In the authors' own workflow: Because the immunoSEQ output included only junctional sequences and no quality scores, the filtering could not be the same as the filtering used for full-length reads. Sequences were annotated with PyIR, a Python wrapper for IgBLAST v1.9, using IMGT germline references to assign V/J genes and CDR3. Reads with weak V/J assignments (E-value above 1e-6), missing CDR3, stop codons, out-of-frame junctions, or ambiguous translated residues were removed. V3J clonotypes were defined as sequences sharing an identical inferred V gene, J gene, and CDR3 amino acid sequence. Percentage overlap between repertoires was calculated by dividing the number of shared unique clonotypes by the size of the smaller repertoire. Richness of each repertoire was evaluated using RTK rarefaction, the Chao1 estimator, and Recon v2.1 estimates of unobserved clonotypes. In TCRdb, the immuneACCESS table is reduced to in-frame sequences with V and J assigned. These tables do not hold every clone; where another copy was compared, an unresolved V gene accounts for under half, and the others remain unexplained. V, J and clone size are those of that table, while D and trimming were read from the DNA. A total of approximately 500,000 clones appear in this sample, approximately 85% of them only once. The ten largest account for 10% to 15% of the sample.

Healthy HIV-negative adults with no recently reported acute infections or vaccinations were included as donors. Every donor was a Caucasian adult residing in Nashville, Tennessee, USA. For unsorted samples, 90 million or so PBMCs were counted and genomic DNA was extracted with the QIAamp DNA Blood Mini kit. Blood was obtained by leukapheresis, after which PBMCs were separated by Ficoll-Histopaque density gradient centrifugation and cryopreserved in liquid nitrogen vapor phase. From a lookup of the germline V gene (reference sequence), CDR1 and CDR2 are MNHEY and SMNVEV. The cysteine opens and the phenylalanine closes a CDR3 of 14 amino acids. The entry retains the CDR3 DNA only, 42 bases that are in frame from base 1. V sheds 6 bases and J sheds 5 bases, leaving 16 bases between their ends.

The V gene is TRBV27 and the J gene is TRBJ2-5, with the D gene not confidently named. This receptor was obtained from a woman aged 40 to 50 in good health. Some clones in this sample may be carry-over from other donors' samples. Sequencing input: PBMCs. CDR3 loop: CASSFGQHEETQYF. The sequenced DNA is TGTGCCAGCAGCTTTGGGCAGCACGAGGAGACCCAGTACTTC.